One and the same sample provided the 11 T cell receptor beta chains below, sequenced in a study of cytomegalovirus exposure and HLA in healthy donors. The PCR ran on 60 Vbeta and 13 Jbeta primers. Using immunoSEQ multiplex PCR, the repertoire was profiled, and TCRdb retains in-frame clones only, with some absent. The data show about 180,000 clones, 70% to 85% seen once. What was sequenced was PBMCs. These receptors came from a woman in her thirties or forties in good health and CMV-seronegative.

This clone appeared a few times. The junction departs from germline at one end; a sequencing error may be responsible. The V and J genes are TRBV6-5 and TRBJ2-7; TRBD1 matches at 7 bases. This CDR3 region has 12 residues. CDR1 MNHEY and CDR2 SVGAGI come from the germline V gene. The CDR3 nucleotides read TGTGCCATCAGTGGGACAGACTACGAGCAGTACTTC. It specifies CAISGTDYEQYF.

The genes are TRBV25-1 and TRBJ1-2; D remains ambiguous. Germline V gene data show CDR1 as MGHDK and CDR2 as SYGVNS. Deletions cut 1 base from V and 6 bases from J, with 12 bases between. The CDR3 is 14 amino acids. The CDR3 nucleotides read TGTGCCAGCAGTGAATGGAAGGATGGAGATGGCTACACCTTC. This encodes CASSEWKDGDGYTF.

This chain links TRBV5-1 with TRBJ1-1; TRBD1 might be the D (6 bases). The germline V gene encodes CDR1 SGHRS and CDR2 YFSETQ. Deletions cut 1 base from V and 7 bases from J, with 11 bases between. The CDR3 is made up of 13 amino acids. The chain's CDR3 is CASSLSGQCEAFF. The CDR3 bases are TGCGCCAGCAGCTTGTCGGGACAATGTGAAGCTTTCTTT.

This clone was detected only once. The chain joins TRBV13 to TRBJ2-5; TRBD2 agrees at 8 bases. The J call may be in error: the DNA end matches TRBJ2-7 better. Germline V CDR1 and CDR2: PRHDT, FYEKMQ (reference sequence). CDR3 length: 18 residues. The CDR3 DNA is TGTGCCAGCAGCTGGGGACTAGATCCGCGCTTCGTCTCCTACGAGCAGTACTTC. It codes for CASSWGLDPRFVSYEQYF.

This clone was counted a few times. This chain uses TRBV5-1 with TRBJ1-1; D is undetermined. With 3 bases removed from V and 2 bases from J, the gap between germline ends came to 11 bases. Germline V gene lookup returns CDR1 SGHRS and CDR2 YFSETQ. This CDR3 spans 14 amino acids. This CDR3 is CASSSGLPNTEAFF. In nucleotides, the CDR3 is TGCGCCAGCAGCTCAGGCTTGCCAAACACTGAAGCTTTCTTT. Variable domain in full (rest from reference TRBV5-1 and TRBJ1-1): KAGVTQTPRYLIKTRGQQVTLSCSPISGHRSVSWYQQTPGQGLQFLFEYFSETQRNKGNFPGRFSGRQFSNSRSEMNVSTLELGDSALYLCASSSGLPNTEAFFGQGTRLTVV.

The rearrangement uses TRBV19 and TRBJ2-2; D is unresolved. The CDR3 totals 15 residues. CDR1 and CDR2 from the germline V gene are LNHDA and SQIVND (reference sequence). Trimming took 3 bases from V and 1 from J, leaving 9 bases between them. The CDR3 loop is CASSIDGQNTGELFF. The CDR3, as DNA: TGTGCCAGTAGTATCGATGGGCAGAACACCGGGGAGCTGTTTTTT.

The chain carries TRBV6-5 and TRBJ1-1; no firm D call. CDR3 length: 12 residues. Looked up from germline, CDR1 is MNHEY and CDR2 is SVGAGI. Trimming removed 5 bases from V and 6 bases from J, with 10 bases in between. The CDR3 loop is CASSDLSAEAFF. CDR3 sequence (DNA): TGTGCCAGCAGTGACCTCAGCGCTGAAGCTTTCTTT.

CDR3 sequence reads: CASRPGGPSYNEQFF. In DNA, the CDR3 is TGTGCCAGCAGGCCAGGGGGGCCCTCCTACAATGAGCAGTTCTTC. The chain combines TRBV5-8 with TRBJ2-1; D perhaps matches TRBD1 (7 bases). Per germline, CDR1 SGHTS and CDR2 YDEGEE. V was pared by 5 bases and J by 0 bases, with 12 bases between. The CDR3 spans 15 residues.

The chain has TRBV6-5 and TRBJ2-5; D might be TRBD1 (6 bases). Germline loops: CDR1 MNHEY, CDR2 SVGAGI. The CDR3 sequence is 14 residues long. Trimming removed 6 bases at V and 2 bases at J, with 13 bases between. The CDR3: CASREQGLQETQYF. CDR3 nucleotide sequence: TGTGCCAGCAGAGAACAGGGTTTACAAGAGACCCAGTACTTC.

The chain links TRBV9 to TRBJ2-5; 9 bases match TRBD2. J lost 5 bases, V lost 0 bases, and 5 bases had no gene match. The CDR3 is made up of 15 amino acids. Germline loops: CDR1 SGDLS, CDR2 YYNGEE. CDR3 in amino acids: CASSVEAGGQETQYF. In nucleotides, the CDR3 is TGTGCCAGCAGCGTAGAAGCGGGGGGACAGGAGACCCAGTACTTC.

This clone showed up just once. This chain links TRBV29-1 with TRBJ2-6; maybe TRBD1 (5 bases). V dropped 1 base and J dropped 4 bases, with 8 bases sitting between them. Germline V gives CDR1 SQVTM, CDR2 ANQGSEA. This CDR3 comprises 14 residues. The CDR3 DNA reads as TGCAGCGTTGAAGCAGGGTCCGGGGCCAACGTCCTGACTTTC. It translates to CSVEAGSGANVLTF.